This T cell receptor beta chain was observed in a study of cytomegalovirus exposure and HLA in healthy donors. A word on this clone: The antigen remains undetermined. A single base separates this from a much larger clone, so it may be a read error. The same CDR3 arises from other DNA sequences in this sample as well.

Findings and caveats of the study: The productive fraction for most TCR beta V segments was about 87% or about 30% in an earlier analysis.

The CDR3 runs 15 residues. From germline, CDR1 is SNHLY and CDR2 FYNNEI. The junction had 0 bases not matched to a gene; V was cut back by 2 bases and J by 2 bases. With 60 Vbeta and 13 Jbeta primers, the PCR was carried out. Measured with immunoSEQ multiplex PCR; TCRdb has only the in-frame clones, and not every one. The table shows about 110,000 clones, with roughly 80% occurring only once. The sequence was obtained from a middle-aged man in good health and CMV-seronegative. Specimen: PBMCs. The chain carries TRBV2 and TRBJ2-5, with TRBD2 identical over 12 bases. The CDR3 region is CASSELAGGQETQYF. DNA of the CDR3: TGTGCCAGCAGTGAACTAGCGGGGGGGCAAGAGACCCAGTACTTC.